The source of this TCR beta chain is a study of cytomegalovirus exposure and HLA in healthy donors (dated by TCRdb to 2017 to 2019). About the investigation overall: An earlier analysis of approximately 640 of the donors reported more than 250 Gb of sequence data and approximately 110 million unique TCR beta sequences from about 179 million T cells. An early release covering over 500 HLA-typed donors comprised roughly 300 gigabases of sequencing data and around 86 million unique TCR sequences. Among the approximately 420 genotyped donors, approximately 82% belonged to the genetic ancestry cluster associated with self-reported Caucasian donors. The aim of the study was to test whether cataloging public T cell receptors could identify signatures of past pathogen exposure. The study used immunosequencing to profile the T cell repertoires of 670 or so subjects and linked those repertoires to cytomegalovirus serostatus. A separate validation cohort of more than 100 different subjects was used in addition to the approximately 610-subject first cohort. To predict cytomegalovirus infection status, the study brought together high-throughput TCR immunosequencing, statistical association of individual TCRs with disease status, and machine learning. In a later analysis, previously published TCR beta repertoires from hundreds of donors were re-analyzed and high-resolution HLA genotyping was added so that TCR occurrence patterns could be studied. Rather than using new phenotypic data, the later analysis identified candidate immune exposures from TCR beta sequences and from how often those sequences occurred across donors. An earlier analysis of 587 of the donors used high-throughput TCR beta sequencing to judge whether each TCR beta V gene segment behaved as functional or pseudogenic. Donor age, sex, ethnicity and CMV serostatus were collected together with the repertoire data. A later genetic analysis used genome-wide SNP genotypes for about 65% of the 666 donors, treating that subset as a discovery cohort. Every discovery cohort repertoire had been produced on one sequencing platform. Both class I and class II loci were covered by HLA typing, at four-digit resolution. The number of donors typed differed by locus, with about 629-630 for A, B, C, DRB1 and DQB1, more than 500 for DQA1, under 610 for DPA1, and around 430 for DPB1. A few DR-DQ haplotypes were treated as single units for association and clustering because of strong linkage in the cohort. Among 300 to 450 genotyped donors of the cohort, an average of around 240,000 unique TCR beta nucleotide sequences were sequenced per donor, roughly a sixth of them non-productive.

Clipping removes 4 bases from V and 9 bases from J, with 5 as the unmatched junction base count. Taken from cysteine to phenylalanine, the CDR3 has 13 residues. Solely the CDR3 DNA is kept, with 39 bases framed from the first base. Via the germline V gene (reference sequence), CDR1 is SGHNT and CDR2 YYREEE. In total, roughly 710 healthy bone marrow donors made up the cohort. All cohort members were sampled while nominally healthy, although unrecorded immune exposures were likely present. The donor was CMV seropositive and was included in the group of 250 to 300 seropositive cohort members. A peripheral blood sample was provided by each donor, and peripheral blood mononuclear cells were used for TCR beta sequencing. Genomic DNA was extracted from the blood cell samples with the Qiagen DNeasy Blood Extraction Kit. The library was generated by the immunoSEQ multiplex PCR assay. A mixture of 60 forward primers for TCR Vbeta segments and 13 reverse primers for TCR Jbeta segments was used in the multiplex PCR. A multiplex PCR assay on genomic DNA amplified the CDR3 region of rearranged TCR beta genes. Amplified TCR beta libraries were sequenced as 87-base-pair reads on the Illumina HiSeq System. Concerning the study's data processing: In a later analysis, some 80 million unique TCR beta chains were counted across the 500 to 850 repertoires, and around 10 million of these chains were shared by at least two donors. To remove PCR and sequencing errors, raw reads were error-corrected and collapsed into unique sequences using a nearest-neighbor algorithm that merged closely related sequences. Alignment of CDR3 sequences to IMGT reference sequences was used to assign V, D and J gene segments. Each retained sequence needed at least a six-nucleotide match to both a V gene segment and a J gene segment. Rearrangements were classified as productive when the CDR3 lacked stop codons and remained in frame with V and J, and all other rearrangements were classified as non-productive. CDR3 was defined by IMGT convention, running from the second conserved V-encoded cysteine to the conserved J-encoded phenylalanine. The earlier analysis of about 560 of the donors excluded any sequence lacking an unambiguous match to a single V gene segment. An earlier analysis of approximately 590 of the donors called V segments functional above 56.7% productive rearrangements and segregating when the between-donor standard deviation exceeded 5%. A statistical classification framework was developed to diagnose cytomegalovirus status using the catalog of TCR beta chain sequences. V and J gene assignment, in a later analysis, came from comparing TCR nucleotide sequences with IMGT/GENE-DB human TR gene sequences. The TCRdist pipeline was used in a later analysis to assign CDR3 sequences and most-parsimonious VDJ recombination scenarios. A later analysis defined each TCR beta chain by its CDR3 amino acid sequence plus V-gene family, and excluded reads lacking a unique V-gene family. As a way to deal with suspected cross-contamination and a sequencing artifact, a later analysis dropped 450 to 600 nucleotide sequences that were highly shared and had low generation probability. In a later analysis, a clonal expansion index was calculated for each public chain from normalized within-repertoire ranks of inferred template counts. A later analysis computed generation probabilities with a VDJ recombination model fitted to out-of-frame rearrangements, and checked the results against IGoR. In a later analysis, TCR-TCR, TCR-HLA and TCR-CMV co-occurrence was scored with hypergeometric tests, and a repertoire-size bias correction was applied to TCR pairs. A later analysis estimated false discovery rates by permuting HLA or CMV assignments 20 times. A later analysis grouped co-occurring TCRs with DBSCAN, adding TCRdist sequence similarity when clustering within HLA-allele-positive subsets. Repertoires with fewer than 30,000 or more than 120,000 public chains, plus five repertoires with anomalous nucleotide sharing, were excluded from co-occurrence clustering. Imported from immuneACCESS, the table was reduced by TCRdb to in-frame sequences with V and J called. These copies leave out some clones; in studies compared against another copy, an unresolved V gene accounts for under half, and the cause of the remainder is not known. V and J calls and clone size are given by that table; D and trimming were obtained from the DNA. Recorded for this sample are under 150,000 clones; around 82% of them occurred a single time. In total, the top ten clones hold roughly 6.2% of the sample.

Study-level results and caveats: Specific HLA alleles were associated with 15,000 to 20,000 TCR beta sequences at a false discovery rate of 0.05 in a later analysis. In a later genetic analysis, fewer N-insertions in productive TCRs were reported among donors in an Asian-associated ancestry cluster than the 666-donor mean. Most TCR sequences were observed very rarely across donors, whereas some public TCRs were present in many individuals. Because the 87-base-pair reads could not distinguish some IMGT-functional V segments, including TRBV6-2 and TRBV6-3, those segments were excluded. In a later analysis, several top co-occurrence clusters were reported to appear linked to parvovirus B19, influenza, CMV and Epstein-Barr virus. Linkage disequilibrium might explain the correlated functional status among segregating V segments, but an unknown experimental factor could not be excluded. Immune exposure information for the cohort was limited to CMV serostatus. Sequencing depth was assumed to be roughly uniform across donors in the presence/absence analyses, though that assumption may not hold. Strong co-occurrence of HLA alleles, especially DR and DQ, made assigning TCR associations to individual alleles difficult. A later analysis found that most CMV-associated TCR beta chains appeared HLA-restricted, with HLA associations seemingly driven largely by CMV exposure. Because counts were too low, about 18 rarely observed V segments, including chromosome 9 orphons, were excluded from the earlier analysis of some 540 of the donors. The sequencing pipeline was judged likely to have produced a cluster of highly shared sequence variants as a technical artifact. In a later analysis, the rate of TCR association differed among HLA loci, with DRB1 alleles having the most associated TCRs and HLA-C alleles having the fewest. Because some donors lacked HLA typing at each locus, the association tests relied only on the typed subset. A few of the identified cytomegalovirus-associated TCR beta chains were confirmed in vitro to be specific for cytomegalovirus antigens. The cohort was sequenced for TCR beta chains only, and without alpha or paired-chain data the features that could be detected were limited. V-gene and J-gene trimming of TCR beta chains was associated with a missense DCLRE1C variant in a later genetic analysis, and the association was replicated in an independent cohort. In a later analysis, HLA-associated TCR beta chains were found to be more clonally expanded and to have lower generation probabilities than equally common non-associated chains. It was suggested by the authors that the approach could potentially be generalized to other disease states and immunological phenotypes. A further reported finding was that TCR beta sequences accurately predicted the HLA-A and HLA-B alleles for most subjects in the first cohort. In the study, around 150 TCR beta chains were listed as associated with cytomegalovirus. Broadly in line with IMGT annotations, most TCR beta V segments showed up in productive rearrangements about 90% or about 30% of the time in an earlier analysis of 450 to 600 of the donors. In both the original and validation cohorts, the classifier was reported to diagnose cytomegalovirus status with high specificity and sensitivity.

Comment on this clone: Its antigen target is currently unknown. The input lacks base qualities; no much larger clone sits a single base away.

This TCR was recovered from a woman aged 35 to 49 in good health and CMV-seropositive. What was sequenced was PBMCs. Recombination linked TRBV5-4 to TRBJ1-3; 9 bases in the middle match TRBD1. The CDR3 region: CASSRDRERTIYF. The DNA is as follows: TGTGCCAGCAGCCGGGACAGGGAACGCACCATATATTTT. This CDR3, with the reference TRBV5-4 and TRBJ1-3 proteins standing in past its ends, gives the full variable domain ETGVTQSPTHLIKTRGQQVTLRCSSQSGHNTVSWYQQALGQGPQFIFQYYREEENGRGNFPPRFSGLQFPNYSSELNVNALELDDSALYLCASSRDRERTIYFGEGSWLTVV.